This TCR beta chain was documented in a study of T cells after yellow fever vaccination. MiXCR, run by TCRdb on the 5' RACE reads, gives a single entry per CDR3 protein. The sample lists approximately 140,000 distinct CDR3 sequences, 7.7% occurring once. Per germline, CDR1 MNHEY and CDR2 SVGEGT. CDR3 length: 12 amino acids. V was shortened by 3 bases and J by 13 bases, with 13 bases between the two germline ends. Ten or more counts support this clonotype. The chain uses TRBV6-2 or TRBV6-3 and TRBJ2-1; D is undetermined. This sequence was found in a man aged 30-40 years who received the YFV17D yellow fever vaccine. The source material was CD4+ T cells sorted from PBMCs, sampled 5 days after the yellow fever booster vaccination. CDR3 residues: CASSYGAITQFF. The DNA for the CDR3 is TGTGCCAGCAGTTATGGAGCCATCACTCAGTTCTTC.